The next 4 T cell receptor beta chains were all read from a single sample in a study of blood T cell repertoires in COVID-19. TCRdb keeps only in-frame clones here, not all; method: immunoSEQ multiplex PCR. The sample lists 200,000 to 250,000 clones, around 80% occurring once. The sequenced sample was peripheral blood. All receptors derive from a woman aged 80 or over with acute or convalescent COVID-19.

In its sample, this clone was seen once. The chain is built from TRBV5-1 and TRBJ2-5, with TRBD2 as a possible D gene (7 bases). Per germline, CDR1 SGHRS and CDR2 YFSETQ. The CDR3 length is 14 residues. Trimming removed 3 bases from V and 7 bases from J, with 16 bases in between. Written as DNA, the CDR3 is TGCGCCAGCAGCTGGGGCGAGGGGGAGGGGACCCAGTACTTC. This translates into CASSWGEGEGTQYF.

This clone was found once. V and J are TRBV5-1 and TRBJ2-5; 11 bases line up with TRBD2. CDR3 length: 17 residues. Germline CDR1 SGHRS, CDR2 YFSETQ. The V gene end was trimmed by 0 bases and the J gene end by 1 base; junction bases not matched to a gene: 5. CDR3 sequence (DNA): TGCGCCAGCAGCTTGGTCCTAGCGGGAGGCCCCCAAGAGACCCAGTACTTC. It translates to CASSLVLAGGPQETQYF.

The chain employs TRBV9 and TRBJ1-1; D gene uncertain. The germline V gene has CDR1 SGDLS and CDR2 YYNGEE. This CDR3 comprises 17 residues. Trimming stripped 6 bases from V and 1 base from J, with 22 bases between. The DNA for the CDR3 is TGTGCCAGCACCCTGACGGAGCGGCCCAGAACGAACACTGAAGCTTTCTTT. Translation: CASTLTERPRTNTEAFF.

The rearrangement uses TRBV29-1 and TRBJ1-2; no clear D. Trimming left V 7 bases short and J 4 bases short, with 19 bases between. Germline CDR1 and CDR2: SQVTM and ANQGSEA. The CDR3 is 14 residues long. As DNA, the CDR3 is TGCAGCGGATACGGCGTGGGAGCAGGCTATGGCTACACCTTC. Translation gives CSGYGVGAGYGYTF.